This T cell receptor (beta chain) was captured by sequencing in a study of T cells after yellow fever vaccination. TCRdb re-derived calls from the 5' RACE reads in MiXCR, one entry per CDR3 protein. The sample includes roughly 400,000 distinct CDR3 sequences, approximately 18% of them seen just once. Looked up from germline, CDR1 is MNHNY and CDR2 is SVGAGI (reference sequence). Trimming took off 3 bases at V and 2 bases at J, with 9 bases between the two ends. The CDR3 extends over 14 amino acids. This clonotype was found once. The receptor was isolated from a man in his late teens or twenties who received the YFV17D yellow fever vaccine. The chain uses TRBV6-6 and TRBJ2-3; D gene ambiguous. Sample: PBMCs, taken before the yellow fever booster vaccination. The CDR3 is CASSYLRLTDTQYF. CDR3 in DNA: TGTGCCAGCAGTTATCTCCGGCTCACAGATACGCAGTATTTT.